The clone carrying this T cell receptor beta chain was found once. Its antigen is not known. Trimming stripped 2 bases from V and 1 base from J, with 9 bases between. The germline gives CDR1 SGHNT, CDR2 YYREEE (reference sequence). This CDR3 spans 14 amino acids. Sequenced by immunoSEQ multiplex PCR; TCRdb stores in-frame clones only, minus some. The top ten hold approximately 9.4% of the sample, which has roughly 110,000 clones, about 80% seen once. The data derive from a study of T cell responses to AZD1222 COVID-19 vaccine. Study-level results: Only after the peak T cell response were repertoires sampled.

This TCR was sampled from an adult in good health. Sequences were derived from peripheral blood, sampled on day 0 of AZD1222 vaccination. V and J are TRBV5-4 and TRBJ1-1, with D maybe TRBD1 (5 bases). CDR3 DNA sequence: TGTGCCAGCAGCTTCAGGGAGGCGAACACTGAAGCTTTCTTT. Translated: CASSFREANTEAFF.